The source of this T cell receptor beta chain is a study of PD-1 blockade in mismatch repair-deficient tumors (dated by TCRdb to about 2017). At the level of the whole study: Between September 2013 and 2016, the trial enrolled approximately 90 consecutive patients with roughly eleven types of mismatch repair-deficient cancer, all of whom had received prior treatment and were progressing. Tumor-associated T cell clones in the peripheral blood of patients responding to PD-1 blockade were tracked using deep sequencing of TCR CDR3 regions. What the work shows at the level of the full study, not this receptor alone: Three of seven peptides elicited clonal expansion, yielding around 140 unique blood TCRs, about 7 also found in tumor; all positive peptides derived from frameshift mutations. Clones residing in the tumor, which were often undetectable in blood before treatment, expanded quickly after pembrolizumab and then contracted, generally before radiologic responses.

Library creation used the immunoSEQ multiplex PCR assay. On the authors' methods: A clone was classified as neoantigen-specific if the clone expanded significantly in response to the relevant peptide and did not expand significantly in response to any other peptide tested. TCRdb took this table from immuneACCESS and kept in-frame rearrangements with V and J called. Such tables lack part of the clones; where checked against another copy, unresolved V genes explain under half of the gap, and the rest is unexplained. Clonal size and the V and J genes are those of that table, whereas D and trimming came from the DNA. This sample comprises about 13,000 clones, approximately 81% of them detected only once. Under 25% of the sample belongs to the ten largest clones. For this clone: The clone's antigen remains unknown. No clone much larger than this one lies a single base away; base qualities are absent.

Interpreted using the paper, the time point label stands for: roughly ten-day in vitro stimulation with candidate neoantigen peptide 4. Mismatch repair deficiency was established in every enrolled patient by polymerase chain reaction or immunohistochemistry. TCR sequencing was carried out for a few patients who responded to pembrolizumab therapy. Seven ELISpot-reactive candidate neoantigen peptides were each used in a roughly 10-day in vitro stimulation before TCR sequencing. A control culture lacking peptide was run in an identical manner and was used as the baseline for calculation of clone fold changes. The phase II trial prospectively tested pembrolizumab PD-1 blockade in advanced mismatch repair-deficient cancers regardless of tissue of origin. Taken from the germline V gene (reference sequence), the CDR1 and CDR2 loops are LNHDA and SQIVND. The CDR3 starts with the cysteine, ends with the phenylalanine, and has 16 residues. The kept DNA is CDR3 alone, 48 bases in frame from the first base. The junction carries 16 bases between V and J, which are trimmed by 4 bases and 3 bases respectively.

The chain couples TRBV19 to TRBJ1-5, with no D gene named confidently. The material sequenced was cells cultured in vitro, taken from a patient treated with pembrolizumab. This sequence originates from an adult with mismatch repair-deficient cancer. The CDR3 here reads CASSKLTGIDNQPQHF. The DNA sequence is given as TGTGCCAGTAGTAAACTGACTGGGATAGACAATCAGCCCCAGCATTTT.